The 6 T cell receptor beta chains presented below share a single source sample, sequenced in a study of shared clonotypes between healthy human individuals (dated by TCRdb to the early 2020s). Libraries were constructed by the immunoSEQ multiplex PCR assay. This is the immuneACCESS table as TCRdb keeps it, with only in-frame sequences that have V and J called. A part of the clones is gone; compared with another copy, unresolved V genes explain less than half, and the rest is unexplained. Present in this sample are some 2.1 million clones, roughly 95% of which were seen just once. The ten largest make up 1% to 1.3% of the sample. CD8 naive samples consisted of CD45RO-negative cells that were positively selected for CCR7, yielding a CD45RA+CCR7+ population without TemRA cells. Specimen: naive CD8+ T cells sorted from blood. The label giving this sample's cell subset or site can be read as: CD45RA+CCR7+. The origin of the receptors is a man between 18 and 29 years old in good health.

This chain joins TRBV28 and TRBJ2-1; 10 bases agree with TRBD2. This CDR3 has 14 residues. Trimming at V came to 5 bases and at J to 7 bases, leaving 5 bases not matched to a gene. Germline assignment: CDR1 MDHEN and CDR2 SYDVKM. The CDR3 protein is CASSLVAGGNEQFF. CDR3 sequence (DNA): TGTGCCAGCAGTCTCGTAGCGGGGGGAAATGAGCAGTTCTTC.

The gene calls are TRBV6-8 and TRBJ2-7, with D possibly being TRBD2 (5 bases). Germline CDR1 reads MNHGY; CDR2 reads SAAAGT. The CDR3 contains 14 residues. The V end lost 7 bases, the J end lost 3 bases, and 16 bases lay between the germline ends. In DNA form, the CDR3 reads TGTGCCAGCACCTACCCGGACTTTAGCTACGAGCAGTACTTC. This gives the protein CASTYPDFSYEQYF.

This chain connects TRBV5-8 to TRBJ2-5; no clear D. The CDR3 is 15 amino acids. Trimming took off 0 bases at V and 4 bases at J, with 13 bases between the two ends. Germline V lookup: CDR1 SGHTS, CDR2 YDEGEE. The CDR3 bases are TGTGCCAGCAGCTTGGTGCCCACCCCGCCAGAGACCCAGTACTTC. It codes for CASSLVPTPPETQYF.

The rearrangement joins TRBV19 to TRBJ2-2; D uncertain. Germline CDR1 and CDR2: LNHDA and SQIVND (reference sequence). The CDR3 runs to 16 residues. Trimming removed 10 bases from V and 3 bases from J, with 21 bases in between. In DNA form, the CDR3 reads TGTGCCACCGCCCATGGGGAAATACCATACACCGGGGAGCTGTTTTTT. It yields the protein CATAHGEIPYTGELFF.

The V gene is TRBV7-8, the J gene TRBJ2-7, with D maybe TRBD2 (5 bases). The germline V gene has CDR1 SGHVS and CDR2 FQNEAQ. V lost 3 bases to trimming and J lost 5 bases, with 11 bases between them. CDR3 length: 13 residues. CDR3 residues: CASSFQLVNEQYF. CDR3 nucleotides: TGTGCCAGCAGCTTCCAACTAGTTAACGAGCAGTACTTC.

This clone came up a few times. The V call is TRBV21-1, the J call TRBJ2-7; the table's D call TRBD2 went unverified against the DNA. TRBV21-1 is annotated as a pseudogene. This CDR3 is built from 15 residues. Written as DNA, the CDR3 is TGTGCCAGCAGCAACCTAGCGGGAGGGCCCTACGAGCAGTACTTC. Its translation is CASSNLAGGPYEQYF.